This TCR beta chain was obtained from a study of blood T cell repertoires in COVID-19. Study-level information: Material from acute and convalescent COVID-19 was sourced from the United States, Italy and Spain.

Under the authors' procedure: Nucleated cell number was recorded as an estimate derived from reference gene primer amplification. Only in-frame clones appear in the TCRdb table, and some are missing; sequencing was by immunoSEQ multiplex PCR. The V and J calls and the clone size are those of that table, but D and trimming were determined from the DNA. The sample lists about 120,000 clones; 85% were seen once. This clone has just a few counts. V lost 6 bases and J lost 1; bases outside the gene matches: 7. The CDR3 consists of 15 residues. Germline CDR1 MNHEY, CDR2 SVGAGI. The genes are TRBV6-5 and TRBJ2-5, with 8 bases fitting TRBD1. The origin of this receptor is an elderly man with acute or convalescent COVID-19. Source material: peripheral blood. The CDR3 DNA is TGTGCCAGCAGGATGGACAGGGTGGGCCAAGAGACCCAGTACTTC. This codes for CASRMDRVGQETQYF.